These 9 T cell receptor beta chains share one sample of origin, sequenced in a study of blood T cell repertoires in COVID-19. The repertoire was sequenced with immunoSEQ multiplex PCR; TCRdb's copy has only in-frame clones and lacks some. The sample lists more than 70,000 clones, 88% occurring once. Input material: peripheral blood. These receptors originate from a human donor in a cohort sampled during active COVID-19.

V gene TRBV21-1 combines with J gene TRBJ2-2; TRBD2 is taken as the D call from the table, unchecked against the DNA. TRBV21-1 is a pseudogene segment. The CDR3 runs to 13 residues. This CDR3 reads CASRGGPPGELFF. CDR3 nucleotide sequence: TGTGCCAGCCGGGGGGGGCCCCCCGGGGAGCTGTTTTTT.

The V gene is TRBV11-2, the J gene TRBJ2-1; 7 nucleotides agree with TRBD1. V lost 1 base to trimming and J lost 7 bases; unmatched junction nucleotides: 4. There are 14 residues in the CDR3. Germline CDR1 is SGHAT and CDR2 is FQNNGV. CDR3 DNA: TGTGCCAGCAGCTTAGGGGACAGCTGGAATGAGCAGTTCTTC. It is translated as CASSLGDSWNEQFF.

The genes are TRBV6-5 and TRBJ2-5; D gene ambiguous. V gave up 5 bases and J gave up 2 bases, with 15 bases separating them. CDR1 and CDR2 (germline): MNHEY, SVGAGI. The CDR3 spans 15 residues. CDR3 nucleotide sequence: TGTGCCAGCAGTCAGCATGCCCAGGAACAAGAGACCCAGTACTTC. This gives the protein CASSQHAQEQETQYF.

The J gene is TRBJ1-5, the V gene TRBV2; the match to TRBD1 covers 7 bases. The junction had 3 bases not matched to a gene; V was cut back by 4 bases and J by 3 bases. There are 14 residues in the CDR3. Germline loops: CDR1 SNHLY, CDR2 FYNNEI. The CDR3 nucleotides read TGTGCCAGCAGTGGACAGGGTATCAATCAGCCCCAGCATTTT. This translates into CASSGQGINQPQHF.

The chain combines TRBV5-1 with TRBJ2-7; 9 positions match TRBD1. There are 17 residues in the CDR3. Trimming removed 4 bases from V and 5 bases from J; junction bases left unmatched: 16. Germline assignment: CDR1 SGHRS and CDR2 YFSETQ. The CDR3 is CASSQDTWGTGSHEQYF. The CDR3 nucleotides read TGCGCCAGCAGCCAAGATACGTGGGGGACAGGGTCCCACGAGCAGTACTTC.

The CDR3 is CSVGQGASDEQYF. The DNA of the CDR3 is TGCAGCGTGGGACAGGGGGCATCGGACGAGCAGTACTTC. The chain recombines TRBV29-1 with TRBJ2-7; 12 bases fit TRBD1. The CDR3 is 13 residues long. Trimming took 6 bases from V and 5 from J; bases not matched to a gene: 5. Germline V gene data show CDR1 as SQVTM and CDR2 as ANQGSEA.

The chain combines TRBV9 with TRBJ2-7, with D hard to call. This CDR3 has 13 residues. Germline CDR1 is SGDLS and CDR2 is YYNGEE. V was pared by 3 bases and J by 1 base, with 8 bases between. This chain's CDR3 is CASSAPPSYEQYF. The CDR3 DNA reads as TGTGCCAGCAGCGCTCCTCCTTCCTACGAGCAGTACTTC.

This clone came up a few times. This chain connects TRBV7-9 to TRBJ1-2; D might be TRBD1 (6 bases). Germline-derived CDR1 and CDR2 are SEHNR and FQNEAQ (reference sequence). V was shortened by 4 bases and J by 6 bases, with 21 bases between the two germline ends. The CDR3 runs to 16 residues. CDR3 nucleotide sequence: TGTGCCAGCAGCTCCGCTGCTGGGGGCGTCATCAATGGCTACACCTTC. Residues: CASSSAAGGVINGYTF.

The CDR3 protein is CASSPGTDRPYGYTF. The CDR3, as DNA: TGTGCCAGCAGCCCGGGGACAGACCGTCCCTATGGCTACACCTTC. The chain is built from TRBV5-4 and TRBJ1-2; TRBD1 matches at 7 bases. There are 15 residues in the CDR3. From germline, CDR1 is SGHNT and CDR2 YYREEE (reference sequence). Trimming took 4 bases from V and 4 from J; bases not matched to a gene: 10.